A single sample gave rise to the 15 T cell receptor beta chains below, sequenced in a study of blood T cells in healthy people across ages. A sample-barcoded 5' primer and a J-beta primer mix were used in a second PCR of about 7 to 12 cycles. One entry per CDR3 protein results from TCRdb running MiXCR on the 5' RACE reads. Among over 1,200,000 distinct CDR3 sequences, almost 60% were seen once, and the ten largest hold about 6.7%. Sequenced: blood. These receptors all come from a man between 18 and 35 years old in good health.

The rearrangement links TRBV5-1 to TRBJ2-7; D is undetermined. Germline values: CDR1 SGHRS, CDR2 YFSETQ. Trimming pared 0 bases from V and 2 bases from J, leaving 12 bases between. This CDR3 has 15 amino acids. CDR3 DNA sequence: TGCGCCAGCAGCTTGGACGCCCGTCCAACCTACGAGCAGTACTTC. Translating it yields CASSLDARPTYEQYF. Full variable domain (outside the CDR3, taken from reference TRBV5-1 and TRBJ2-7): KAGVTQTPRYLIKTRGQQVTLSCSPISGHRSVSWYQQTPGQGLQFLFEYFSETQRNKGNFPGRFSGRQFSNSRSEMNVSTLELGDSALYLCASSLDARPTYEQYFGPGTRLTVT.

The chain employs TRBV20-1 and TRBJ2-7, with D perhaps assigned TRBD1 or TRBD2 (5 bases each). Germline assignment: CDR1 DFQATT and CDR2 SNEGSKA (reference sequence). Between the trimmed V and J ends, which lost 6 bases and 3 bases, there was a span of 18 bases. This CDR3 is built from 14 residues. The CDR3 here is CSAGFPGRNYEQYF. As DNA, the CDR3 is TGCAGTGCCGGTTTCCCGGGGCGCAACTACGAGCAGTACTTC.

V usage is TRBV2 and J usage is TRBJ1-5, with unresolved D. The CDR3 length is 13 residues. The germline CDR1 and CDR2 sequences are SNHLY and FYNNEI. The V and J ends lost 5 bases and 2 bases respectively, with 7 bases between them. CDR3 loop: CASSREGNQPQHF. The DNA for the CDR3 is TGTGCCAGCAGTCGGGAAGGCAATCAGCCCCAGCATTTT.

The chain is built from TRBV5-1 and TRBJ2-3; perhaps D is TRBD1 or TRBD2 (5 bases each). The V end lost 0 bases, the J end lost 3 bases, and 20 bases lay between the germline ends. Germline CDR1 and CDR2: SGHRS and YFSETQ. CDR3 length equals 18 residues. CDR3 sequence: CASSLGGPRDLPTDTQYF. DNA for the CDR3: TGCGCCAGCAGCTTGGGGGGCCCCCGGGACCTGCCAACAGATACGCAGTATTTT.

The V call is TRBV20-1, the J call TRBJ2-5; D ambiguous. Trimming took off 1 base at V and 2 bases at J, with 5 bases between the two ends. Germline CDR1 and CDR2: DFQATT and SNEGSKA (reference sequence). CDR3 length equals 12 residues. The CDR3 DNA follows: TGCAGTGCTAGAGTTATGCAAGAGACCCAGTACTTC. Amino acid sequence: CSARVMQETQYF.

This sequence joins TRBV4-1 and TRBJ1-6; 8 bases fit TRBD1. V shed 4 bases, J shed 6 bases, and the junction held 2 bases outside the gene matches. This CDR3 has 14 amino acids. From germline, CDR1 is MGHRA and CDR2 YSYEKL. This CDR3 reads CASSPTGGNSPLHF. CDR3 coding DNA: TGCGCCAGCAGCCCAACAGGGGGTAATTCACCCCTCCACTTT.

The sample holds a few counts of this clonotype. V is TRBV20-1 and J is TRBJ2-1; the match to TRBD2 covers 7 bases. The V gene's germline CDR1 is DFQATT and CDR2 SNEGSKA (reference sequence). This CDR3 has 17 residues. V shed 1 base and J 8 bases; nucleotides not matched to a gene: 17. CDR3 bases: TGCAGTGCTAGAGTCCTCGTGACTAGCTGGGACGCTTATGAGCAGTTCTTC. Its protein is CSARVLVTSWDAYEQFF.

The genes are TRBV11-2 and TRBJ2-4; 8 positions match TRBD2. Gene TRBJ2-7 matches the end of the DNA better, so the J call may be wrong. Germline lookup yields CDR1 SGHAT and CDR2 FQNNGV. This CDR3 is 16 amino acids long. For the CDR3, the DNA is TGTGCCAGCAGCTTAGATTACGCGGGAGGACTCTACGAGCAGTACTTC. It yields the protein CASSLDYAGGLYEQYF.

Note on this clonotype: A much larger clone is a single base away; this may be a read error. The chain has TRBV7-9 and TRBJ2-1, with 8 bases matching TRBD1. Gene TRBJ2-7 matches the end of the DNA better, so the J call may be wrong. The CDR3 covers 13 residues. From germline, CDR1 is SEHNR and CDR2 FQNEAQ (reference sequence). CDR3 amino acids: CASRQGSYNEQYF. The CDR3 bases are TGTGCCAGCCGACAGGGGTCCTACAATGAGCAGTACTTC.

V gene TRBV2 combines with J gene TRBJ1-1; D remains unclear. This CDR3 contains 14 residues. Germline V CDR1 and CDR2: SNHLY, FYNNEI. Trimming removed 5 bases from V and 0 bases from J, with 10 bases in between. Written as DNA, the CDR3 is TGTGCCAGCAGTCCCAGTCACATGAACACTGAAGCTTTCTTT. Translation gives CASSPSHMNTEAFF.

The V and J genes are TRBV10-3 and TRBJ1-1; weak D call: TRBD1 (5 bases). Germline V lookup: CDR1 ENHRY, CDR2 SYGVKD. V lost 8 bases and J lost 7, with 17 bases in between. This CDR3 is built from 13 residues. CDR3 nucleotides: TGTGCCATCGTGACAGAAAATACGAATGAAGCTTTCTTT. Its protein is CAIVTENTNEAFF.

This chain joins TRBV10-2 and TRBJ2-5; D remains unclear. The CDR3 has 13 residues. Germline-derived CDR1 and CDR2 are WSHSY and SAAADI. V lost 6 bases and J lost 0, with 8 bases in between. The CDR3 reads CASRHGYQETQYF. For the CDR3, the DNA is TGCGCCAGCAGACACGGGTACCAAGAGACCCAGTACTTC.

With regard to this clonotype: A junction boundary mismatches the germline segment, possibly from a read error. The gene calls are TRBV12-3 or TRBV12-4 and TRBJ1-6; D is possibly TRBD1 (6 bases). The CDR3 runs to 16 residues. The CDR3 DNA sequence: TGTGCCAGCAGTTTTGGTTGGTCAAGGGGGGATCCACCCCCCCACTTT. Translated, it gives CASSFGWSRGDPPPHF.

This chain joins TRBV4-1 and TRBJ2-7; 8 positions agree with TRBD1. Germline V CDR1 and CDR2: MGHRA, YSYEKL. The V and J ends lost 1 base and 4 bases, in that order; junction bases with no gene match: 3. The CDR3 is 14 amino acids. CDR3 region: CASSQAGQVYEQYF. CDR3 coding DNA: TGCGCCAGCAGCCAAGCGGGACAGGTTTACGAGCAGTACTTC.

This clonotype was picked up a small number of times. The V and J genes are TRBV4-1 and TRBJ2-3; tentative D call: TRBD1 (5 bases). V lost 6 bases and J lost 5, with 12 bases in between. The CDR3 loop spans 13 amino acids. Germline V gene sequence: CDR1 MGHRA, CDR2 YSYEKL. The CDR3 region has the DNA TGCGCCAGCAGTATAGTGGGGCTAGATACGCAGTATTTT. Protein: CASSIVGLDTQYF.